The 14 T cell receptor beta chains presented below share a single source sample, sequenced in a study of blood T cells in healthy people across ages. Together with a sample-barcoded 5' primer, a J-beta primer mix was included in a second PCR lasting roughly 6 to 12 cycles. Using its own MiXCR run on the 5' RACE reads, TCRdb lists one record per CDR3 protein. Seen here are around 1,500,000 distinct CDR3 sequences, 28% observed once, and the top ten hold 7% to 9%. Sequences were obtained from blood. These receptors were taken from a woman aged 25-40 years in good health.

This clonotype was recorded only once. The chain joins TRBV7-2 to TRBJ1-4, with no clear D. This CDR3 has 14 amino acids. CDR1 and CDR2 from the germline V gene are SGHTA and FQGNSA. Trimming pared 2 bases from V and 8 bases from J, leaving 12 bases between. The CDR3 loop reads CASSLMGSREKLFF. The CDR3 DNA follows: TGTGCCAGCAGCTTAATGGGGAGTAGGGAAAAACTGTTTTTT.

CDR3 in amino acids: CASSVLNAAYNEQYF. CDR3 nucleotide sequence: TGTGCCAGCAGTGTCCTAAACGCAGCCTACAATGAGCAGTACTTC. The chain uses TRBV2 and TRBJ2-1, with D hard to call. The DNA end is a closer match to TRBJ2-7, so the J assignment may be wrong. This CDR3 has 15 amino acids. Germline lookup yields CDR1 SNHLY and CDR2 FYNNEI.

The chain carries TRBV12-3 or TRBV12-4 and TRBJ1-1, with D hard to call. This CDR3 region has 14 residues. The V end was cut by 6 bases, the J end by 0 bases, with 11 bases between. CDR3 sequence (DNA): TGTGCCAGCAGGTCCAGCTCCCTGAACACTGAAGCTTTCTTT. Translated: CASRSSSLNTEAFF.

In the case of this clonotype: A much more abundant neighbour one base away suggests this may be a read error. The chain links TRBV6-6 to TRBJ2-3; possible D gene TRBD2, 6 bases. This CDR3 has 15 amino acids. The germline V gene has CDR1 MNHNY and CDR2 SVGAGI (reference sequence). CDR3 residues: CTSSYGTSHTDTQYF. In DNA form, the CDR3 reads TGTACCAGCAGTTACGGGACTTCCCACACAGATACGCAGTATTTT.

The V gene is TRBV5-1, the J gene TRBJ2-1; 8 nucleotides align to TRBD1. The junction had 6 bases not matched to a gene; V was cut back by 0 bases and J by 7 bases. The CDR3 totals 15 residues. The V gene's germline CDR1 is SGHRS and CDR2 YFSETQ. For the CDR3, the DNA is TGCGCCAGCAGCTTGGGGGGCAGGGGGCTAAATGAGCAGTTCTTC. This gives the protein CASSLGGRGLNEQFF.

The V call is TRBV11-2, the J call TRBJ2-3, with TRBD2 identical over 8 bases. CDR1 and CDR2 from the germline V gene are SGHAT and FQNNGV. The ends lost 5 bases at V and 6 bases at J; junction bases unmatched: 10. This CDR3 comprises 15 residues. CDR3 DNA sequence: TGTGCCAGCAGCCCCAACGGGGGGGGTTGGGATACGCAGTATTTT. This gives the protein CASSPNGGGWDTQYF.

This clonotype was seen more than once but under ten times. The rearrangement uses TRBV12-3 or TRBV12-4 and TRBJ2-1; D may match TRBD1 or TRBD2 (5 bases each). V shed 3 bases and J shed 7 bases, with 13 bases lying between them. The CDR3 runs to 14 residues. In nucleotides, the CDR3 is TGTGCCAGCAGTTTTGAGGGGTGGGGAAATGAGCAGTTCTTC. Encoded protein: CASSFEGWGNEQFF.

This clonotype appeared a few times. The chain carries TRBV12-3 or TRBV12-4 and TRBJ2-5; D not certain. V was pared by 2 bases and J by 5 bases, with 15 bases between. The CDR3 loop spans 15 amino acids. The CDR3 coding sequence is TGTGCCAGCAGTTTAAGCCCCCAGGTTGCGGAGACCCAGTACTTC. The encoded protein is CASSLSPQVAETQYF.

The chain employs TRBV11-2 and TRBJ2-5, with 7 bases aligning to TRBD1. After removal of 5 bases from V and 5 bases from J, the junction contained 17 bases not matched to a gene. Germline CDR1 is SGHAT and CDR2 is FQNNGV. The CDR3 spans 17 residues. For the CDR3, the DNA is TGTGCCAGCAGCCCAGAGCGGAGACAGGGCAAAGGGGAGACCCAGTACTTC. Translating gives CASSPERRQGKGETQYF.

The chain recombines TRBV5-1 with TRBJ2-7, with D unresolved. Germline values: CDR1 SGHRS, CDR2 YFSETQ. The CDR3 has 15 residues. V lost 4 bases, J lost 4 bases, and 18 bases lay in between. DNA for the CDR3: TGCGCCAGCAGCCCGCCCGAGACACCAATATACGAGCAGTACTTC. It yields the protein CASSPPETPIYEQYF.

In this sample, this clonotype turned up a few times. The DNA for the CDR3 is TGTGCCAGCGGTCGAGGGGATGGCTACACCTTC. Residues: CASGRGDGYTF. This rearrangement joins TRBV6-2 or TRBV6-3 to TRBJ1-2; tentatively, D is TRBD1 (5 bases). V gave up 8 bases and J gave up 6 bases, with 10 bases separating them. There are 11 residues in the CDR3. Germline V CDR1 and CDR2: MNHEY, SVGEGT.

Turning to this clonotype: This may be a read error: a much more frequent sequence differs by one nucleotide. This chain links TRBV12-3 or TRBV12-4 with TRBJ2-1; 11 bases fit TRBD2. The end of the DNA is better explained by TRBJ2-7, so the J call may be wrong. This CDR3 region has 15 residues. The CDR3 loop reads CASSLVLAGGSEQYF. CDR3 coding DNA: TGTGCCAGCAGTTTAGTCTTAGCGGGAGGGAGCGAGCAGTACTTC.

The chain links TRBV3-1 to TRBJ2-5; TRBD2 might be the D (6 bases). V dropped 4 bases and J dropped 4 bases, with 16 bases sitting between them. The CDR3 loop spans 15 amino acids. Germline loops: CDR1 LGHDT, CDR2 YNNKEL (reference sequence). CDR3 region: CASSRGTLRTETQYF. As DNA, the CDR3 is TGTGCCAGCAGCCGCGGGACCCTGAGAACAGAGACCCAGTACTTC.

This clonotype was counted between two and nine times. This rearrangement joins TRBV20-1 to TRBJ2-1, with TRBD2 as a possible D gene (6 bases). Germline assignment: CDR1 DFQATT and CDR2 SNEGSKA (reference sequence). Trimming left V 3 bases short and J 13 bases short, with 19 bases between. This CDR3 is built from 13 residues. The CDR3 sequence is CSARRDFQETQFF. CDR3 in DNA: TGCAGTGCTAGGCGGGACTTCCAAGAGACCCAGTTCTTC.